This T cell receptor beta chain was captured in a study of blood T cell repertoires in COVID-19. For the study at large: Material from acute and convalescent COVID-19 was sourced from the United States, Italy and Spain.

As originally analysed: The authors estimated nucleated cell counts from reference gene primer amplification. TCRdb keeps only in-frame clones here, not all; method: immunoSEQ multiplex PCR. From that table come the V and J calls and clone size; the DNA was used to work out D and trimming. The sample lists 71,000 or so clones, roughly four fifths seen once, with 25% to 30% in the top ten. Sequences were obtained from peripheral blood. This sequence originates from a man aged 65 to 85 with acute or convalescent COVID-19.

The CDR3 loop is CASSEVGGYSYEQYF. The CDR3 DNA reads as TGTGCCAGCAGCGAGGTCGGCGGTTACTCCTACGAGCAGTACTTC. V usage is TRBV7-9 and J usage is TRBJ2-7; D unresolved. Trimming shortened V by 5 bases and J by 0 bases, and 14 bases separated the two germline ends. There are 15 residues in the CDR3. Germline values: CDR1 SEHNR, CDR2 FQNEAQ (reference sequence).